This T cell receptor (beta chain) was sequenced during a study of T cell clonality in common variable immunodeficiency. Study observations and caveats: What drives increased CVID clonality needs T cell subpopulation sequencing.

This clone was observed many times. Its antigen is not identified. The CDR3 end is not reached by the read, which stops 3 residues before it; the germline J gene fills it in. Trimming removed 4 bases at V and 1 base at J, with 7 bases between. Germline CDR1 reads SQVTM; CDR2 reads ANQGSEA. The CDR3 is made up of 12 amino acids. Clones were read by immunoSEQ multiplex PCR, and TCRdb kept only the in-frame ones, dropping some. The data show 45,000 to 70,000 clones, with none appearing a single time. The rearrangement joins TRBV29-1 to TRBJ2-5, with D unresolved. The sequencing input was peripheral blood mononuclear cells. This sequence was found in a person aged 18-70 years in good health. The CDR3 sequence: CSVVVSQETQYF. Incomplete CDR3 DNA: TGCAGCGTTGTTGTCAGCCAAGAGACC.